These 28 T cell receptor beta chains came from one sample sequenced in a study of spatial heterogeneity in lung cancer. Via MiXCR, TCRdb re-called the 5' RACE reads, giving one row per CDR3 protein. The data hold around 40,000 distinct CDR3 sequences, with 5% to 6.5% observed a single time. Time point defined: sample taken at primary tumor resection. The input for sequencing was PBMCs, taken at surgery. The source is a female donor with early-stage non-small cell lung cancer.

This clonotype was counted at least ten times. V usage is TRBV10-3 and J usage is TRBJ2-7, with a weak D call TRBD1 (5 bases). The V gene's germline CDR1 is ENHRY and CDR2 SYGVKD. Trimming removed 5 bases at V and 5 bases at J, with 13 bases between. This CDR3 has 13 residues. CDR3 amino acids: CAISIGVLDEQYF. CDR3 coding DNA: TGTGCCATCAGTATAGGGGTGTTAGACGAGCAGTACTTC.

This clonotype was detected many times. The chain has TRBV29-1 and TRBJ1-5, with a weak D call TRBD1 (5 bases). The CDR3 spans 13 residues. Trimming shortened V by 6 bases and J by 3 bases, and 12 bases separated the two germline ends. CDR1 is SQVTM and CDR2 is ANQGSEA in the germline V gene. DNA of the CDR3: TGCAGCGTGGGGGAGGGAATCAATCAGCCCCAGCATTTT. This sequence encodes CSVGEGINQPQHF.

This clonotype came up many times. The CDR3 DNA reads as TGTGCCAGCGCCGCAGGGGGTAATTCACCCCTCCACTTT. It encodes CASAAGGNSPLHF. The J gene is TRBJ1-6, the V gene TRBV7-9; 7 nucleotides agree with TRBD1. The CDR3 has 13 amino acids. Germline lookup yields CDR1 SEHNR and CDR2 FQNEAQ (reference sequence). Trimming took 8 bases from V and 6 from J; bases not matched to a gene: 4.

There are many counts of this clonotype. The chain couples TRBV20-1 to TRBJ2-7; unclear D gene. This CDR3 has 15 amino acids. Germline CDR1 reads DFQATT; CDR2 reads SNEGSKA (reference sequence). Trimming removed 2 bases at V and 2 bases at J, with 16 bases between. CDR3 DNA sequence: TGCAGTGCTAGACCACCTACGGTCACCACCTACGAGCAGTACTTC. The encoded protein is CSARPPTVTTYEQYF.

In this sample, this clonotype turned up many times. V and J are TRBV5-1 and TRBJ2-7; D may be TRBD2 (8 bases). Germline CDR1 SGHRS, CDR2 YFSETQ. The ends were cut back, 4 bases at V and 6 bases at J, with 14 bases in the middle. The CDR3 extends over 13 amino acids. CDR3 DNA: TGCGCCAGCAGCCCGGGGGGGACAGCCGAGCAGTACTTC. It codes for CASSPGGTAEQYF.

This clonotype has only a few counts. The rearrangement links TRBV4-1 to TRBJ2-3; D unclear. CDR1 is MGHRA, CDR2 YSYEKL, per germline. CDR3 length: 16 amino acids. V lost 7 bases and J 2 bases, leaving 19 bases between the germline ends. The CDR3 reads CASTMGQEFFTDTQYF. The CDR3 DNA reads TGCGCCAGCACCATGGGCCAAGAGTTTTTCACAGATACGCAGTATTTT.

This clonotype came up many times. The rearrangement links TRBV7-9 to TRBJ1-1; D is unclear. V lost 5 bases to trimming and J lost 1 base, with 8 bases between them. CDR3 length: 13 residues. From germline, CDR1 is SEHNR and CDR2 FQNEAQ (reference sequence). The CDR3 is CASSNKPNTEAFF. DNA for the CDR3: TGTGCCAGCAGCAACAAACCGAACACTGAAGCTTTCTTT.

This clonotype was recorded at least ten times. The chain has TRBV7-2 and TRBJ2-7; 7 bases agree with TRBD1. V trimming: 5 bases; J trimming: 3 bases; junction bases outside the gene matches: 4. This CDR3 is 13 amino acids long. Looked up from germline, CDR1 is SGHTA and CDR2 is FQGNSA. CDR3 DNA: TGTGCCAGCAGCACAAACAGGGGCTACGAGCAGTACTTC. Residues: CASSTNRGYEQYF.

This clonotype was recorded at least ten times. The J gene is TRBJ1-3, the V gene TRBV3-1; D gene uncertain. The germline gives CDR1 LGHDT, CDR2 YNNKEL (reference sequence). CDR3 length: 14 amino acids. V lost 6 bases, J lost 1 base, and 10 bases lay in between. The DNA for the CDR3 is TGTGCCAGCAGTACCTCGGGATCTGGAAACACCATATATTTT. As protein: CASSTSGSGNTIYF. Drawing the rest from reference TRBV3-1 and TRBJ1-3, the complete variable domain is DTAVSQTPKYLVTQMGNDKSIKCEQNLGHDTMYWYKQDSKKFLKIMFSYNNKELIINETVPNRFSPKSPDKAHLNLHINSLELGDSAVYFCASSTSGSGNTIYFGEGSWLTVV.

This clonotype was found many times. The chain links TRBV14 to TRBJ2-5; the D call may be TRBD1 or TRBD2 (5 bases each). Trimming left V 1 base short and J 4 bases short, with 13 bases between. This CDR3 is 15 amino acids long. From germline, CDR1 is SGHDN and CDR2 FVKESK. The CDR3 nucleotides read TGTGCCAGCAGCCAAGGGGGGACGAGGAGAGAGACCCAGTACTTC. It yields the protein CASSQGGTRRETQYF.

This clonotype showed up many times. The chain joins TRBV27 to TRBJ2-2; D may correspond to TRBD1 or TRBD2 (5 bases each). Trimming left V 5 bases short and J 3 bases short, with 13 bases between. This CDR3 spans 15 amino acids. Germline V CDR1 and CDR2: MNHEY, SMNVEV (reference sequence). CDR3 DNA sequence: TGTGCCAGCAGTCCGGGACGGGGAGACACCGGGGAGCTGTTTTTT. It is translated as CASSPGRGDTGELFF.

At least ten counts were recorded for this clonotype. The rearrangement uses TRBV5-1 and TRBJ2-3; 10 bases are shared with TRBD2. The trim removed 2 bases at V and 4 bases at J, leaving 1 base unmatched. The germline V gene encodes CDR1 SGHRS and CDR2 YFSETQ. The CDR3 sequence is 14 residues long. In DNA, the CDR3 is TGCGCCAGCAGCTTAGCGGGGGGGCCAGATACGCAGTATTTT. Amino acids: CASSLAGGPDTQYF.

V is TRBV4-3 and J is TRBJ2-7; D might be TRBD1 or TRBD2, each matching 6 bases. Deletions cut 3 bases from V and 7 bases from J, with 13 bases between. In germline, CDR1 is LGHNA, CDR2 YSLEER. The CDR3 has 13 amino acids. For the CDR3, the DNA is TGCGCCAGCAGCCACGGGGGCGGGGCTGAGCAGTACTTC. Residues: CASSHGGGAEQYF.

The chain combines TRBV20-1 with TRBJ1-6, with 8 bases matching TRBD1. Germline CDR1 reads DFQATT; CDR2 reads SNEGSKA (reference sequence). The CDR3 covers 15 residues. J was trimmed by 10 bases and V by 8 bases; bases with no gene match: 16. The CDR3 sequence is CSLKVEDRASSPLHF. In DNA, the CDR3 is TGCAGTCTGAAGGTGGAGGACAGGGCGTCGTCACCCCTCCACTTT.

This clonotype was detected ten times or more. V is TRBV7-2 and J is TRBJ2-7; D possibly matches TRBD1 or TRBD2 (7 bases each). The germline CDR1 and CDR2 sequences are SGHTA and FQGNSA. The length of the CDR3 is 15 residues. The V and J ends lost 8 bases and 2 bases respectively, with 19 bases between them. The CDR3 sequence: CASAHTTGRAYEQYF. The CDR3 region has the DNA TGTGCCAGCGCTCATACGACAGGGAGGGCCTACGAGCAGTACTTC.

This clonotype was seen at least ten times. The chain joins TRBV5-5 to TRBJ1-1; D is perhaps TRBD1 (5 bases). The CDR3 spans 15 residues. V was trimmed by 4 bases and J by 0 bases, leaving 13 bases between them. Germline-derived CDR1 and CDR2 are SGHKS and YYEKEE (reference sequence). In nucleotides, the CDR3 is TGTGCCAGCAGCGGACCCCCAGGGCTGAACACTGAAGCTTTCTTT. Its protein product is CASSGPPGLNTEAFF. Complete variable domain (other parts from reference TRBV5-5 and TRBJ1-1): DAGVTQSPTHLIKTRGQQVTLRCSPISGHKSVSWYQQVLGQGPQFIFQYYEKEERGRGNFPDRFSARQFPNYSSELNVNALLLGDSALYLCASSGPPGLNTEAFFGQGTRLTVV.

This clonotype was recorded many times. CDR3 residues: CASSEIATLGNTIYF. For the CDR3, the DNA is TGTGCCAGCAGTGAAATAGCGACACTTGGAAACACCATATATTTT. J is TRBJ1-3 and V is TRBV6-1; D not certain. The germline gives CDR1 MNHNS, CDR2 SASEGT. CDR3 length equals 15 residues. V was cut by 2 bases and J by 3 bases, with 11 bases left in between.

The CDR3: CSAPRSGGNTGELFF. The CDR3 DNA follows: TGCAGTGCTCCCCGGAGCGGGGGGAACACCGGGGAGCTGTTTTTT. The chain recombines TRBV20-1 with TRBJ2-2, with 8 bases lining up with TRBD2. This CDR3 has 15 residues. V trimming: 5 bases; J trimming: 1 base; junction bases outside the gene matches: 6. The germline V gene has CDR1 DFQATT and CDR2 SNEGSKA (reference sequence).

This clonotype was counted ten times or more. The chain combines TRBV18 with TRBJ2-7; 11 bases map to TRBD1. Germline assignment: CDR1 KGHSH and CDR2 LQKENI. This CDR3 has 15 residues. The V and J ends lost 0 bases and 7 bases, in that order; junction bases with no gene match: 5. This chain's CDR3 is CASSPPDRGLEEQYF. In DNA, the CDR3 is TGTGCCAGCTCACCACCGGACAGGGGGCTGGAAGAGCAGTACTTC.

There are many counts of this clonotype. This rearrangement joins TRBV10-3 to TRBJ2-7; D possibly uses TRBD1 or TRBD2 (6 bases each). Germline loops: CDR1 ENHRY, CDR2 SYGVKD. Trimming left V 4 bases short and J 0 bases short, with 13 bases between. The CDR3 has 15 amino acids. The CDR3 loop reads CAISGGARFSYEQYF. The CDR3 DNA is TGTGCCATCAGTGGGGGGGCACGGTTCTCCTACGAGCAGTACTTC.

This clonotype was counted ten times or more. The chain combines TRBV27 with TRBJ1-4; a weak D match, TRBD1 (5 bases). Germline V gives CDR1 MNHEY, CDR2 SMNVEV (reference sequence). Trimming cost V 6 bases and J 4 bases, with 12 bases left between them. The CDR3 totals 14 residues. The CDR3 nucleotides read TGTGCCAGCAGGAGCGGGGGAAGTAATGAAAAACTGTTTTTT. Amino acid sequence: CASRSGGSNEKLFF.

In its sample, this clonotype was seen many times. The gene calls are TRBV2 and TRBJ2-6, with TRBD1 identical over 7 bases. The CDR3 spans 18 residues. After removal of 4 bases from V and 4 bases from J, the junction contained 13 bases not matched to a gene. Germline V gene lookup returns CDR1 SNHLY and CDR2 FYNNEI. CDR3 protein: CASSAANRGVTGANVLTF. The CDR3 nucleotides are TGTGCCAGCAGTGCGGCGAACAGGGGAGTGACAGGGGCCAACGTCCTGACTTTC.

This clonotype was found many times. The chain couples TRBV20-1 to TRBJ1-2, with D possibly being TRBD1 (5 bases). Germline V gene sequence: CDR1 DFQATT, CDR2 SNEGSKA (reference sequence). The CDR3 sequence is 13 residues long. V gave up 0 bases and J gave up 6 bases, with 11 bases separating them. The CDR3 is CSAREPGRNGYTF. Here the CDR3 DNA reads TGCAGTGCTAGAGAACCGGGGCGTAATGGCTACACCTTC.

This clonotype was picked up many times. This rearrangement joins TRBV20-1 to TRBJ1-4; possible D gene TRBD1, 5 bases. CDR3 size: 14 residues. Trimming shortened V by 6 bases and J by 11 bases, and 22 bases separated the two germline ends. The germline V gene has CDR1 DFQATT and CDR2 SNEGSKA (reference sequence). Here the CDR3 DNA reads TGCAGTGCCCCAGATGGTCTTGGGCGGGGGAAACTGTTTTTT. Translated: CSAPDGLGRGKLFF.

This clonotype was observed many times. The chain carries TRBV20-1 and TRBJ2-3; D may be TRBD1 (6 bases). Trimming pared 5 bases from V and 6 bases from J, leaving 15 bases between. Germline V gene sequence: CDR1 DFQATT, CDR2 SNEGSKA (reference sequence). This CDR3 has 13 residues. The CDR3, as DNA: TGCAGTGCTCCCGGTGGGGGCCTGGATACGCAGTATTTT. Translation gives CSAPGGGLDTQYF.

This clonotype was detected ten times or more. The chain joins TRBV5-1 to TRBJ2-3, with D maybe TRBD1 (5 bases). The CDR3 spans 18 residues. Germline V gene lookup returns CDR1 SGHRS and CDR2 YFSETQ. Trimming pared 3 bases from V and 1 base from J, leaving 21 bases between. The CDR3 region has the DNA TGCGCCAGCAGCTCCAGAATAGGCGACAGATCCGGCACAGATACGCAGTATTTT. Encoded protein: CASSSRIGDRSGTDTQYF. Supplemented by reference TRBV5-1 and TRBJ2-3, the full variable domain reads KAGVTQTPRYLIKTRGQQVTLSCSPISGHRSVSWYQQTPGQGLQFLFEYFSETQRNKGNFPGRFSGRQFSNSRSEMNVSTLELGDSALYLCASSSRIGDRSGTDTQYFGPGTRLTVL.

Only a few counts were recorded for this clonotype. The V and J genes are TRBV5-4 and TRBJ1-1; weak D call: TRBD1 (6 bases). Germline CDR1 SGHNT, CDR2 YYREEE (reference sequence). V lost 4 bases and J 5 bases, leaving 15 bases between the germline ends. The CDR3 covers 14 residues. The CDR3 reads CASSVRQVGTEAFF. In DNA, the CDR3 is TGTGCCAGCAGCGTGAGACAGGTTGGGACTGAAGCTTTCTTT. The full variable domain, rest sourced from reference TRBV5-4 and TRBJ1-1, is ETGVTQSPTHLIKTRGQQVTLRCSSQSGHNTVSWYQQALGQGPQFIFQYYREEENGRGNFPPRFSGLQFPNYSSELNVNALELDDSALYLCASSVRQVGTEAFFGQGTRLTVV.

In this sample, this clonotype turned up many times. The rearrangement links TRBV29-1 to TRBJ2-1; 10 nucleotides line up with TRBD1. The CDR3 contains 14 residues. CDR1 and CDR2 from the germline V gene are SQVTM and ANQGSEA. The V gene end was trimmed by 1 base and the J gene end by 8 bases; junction bases not matched to a gene: 5. CDR3 sequence reads: CSVEGGQGSDEQFF. The DNA of the CDR3 is TGCAGCGTTGAAGGGGGACAGGGGAGCGATGAGCAGTTCTTC.